One sample yielded the 13 T cell receptor beta chains listed below, sequenced in a study of blood T cells in healthy people across ages. Together with a sample-barcoded 5' primer, a J-beta primer mix was included in a second PCR lasting roughly 6 to 12 cycles. Via MiXCR, TCRdb re-called the 5' RACE reads, giving one row per CDR3 protein. The sample consists of approximately 800,000 distinct CDR3 sequences, roughly 50% of them appearing once. The sequenced material came from blood. These receptor sequences come from a man aged 80 or over in good health.

The chain couples TRBV7-2 to TRBJ2-2; D is unresolved. The V end was cut by 2 bases, the J end by 6 bases, with 13 bases between. This CDR3 is 15 amino acids long. Looked up from germline, CDR1 is SGHTA and CDR2 is FQGNSA. The CDR3 bases are TGTGCCAGCAGCTTAAAGAATAGCCCGTCCGGGGAGCTGTTTTTT. It encodes CASSLKNSPSGELFF.

This rearrangement joins TRBV3-1 to TRBJ2-7; TRBD2 aligns across 10 bases. From germline, CDR1 is LGHDT and CDR2 YNNKEL (reference sequence). This CDR3 is 16 amino acids long. V lost 4 bases to trimming and J lost 4 bases; unmatched junction nucleotides: 10. The CDR3 region has the DNA TGTGCCAGCAGCCCAAGGGTAGGGACTAGCGTATACGAGCAGTACTTC. Amino acids: CASSPRVGTSVYEQYF.

The rearrangement uses TRBV9 and TRBJ2-7, with D possibly being TRBD2 (7 bases). This CDR3 spans 14 amino acids. The germline CDR1 and CDR2 sequences are SGDLS and YYNGEE. Trimming took 2 bases from V and 8 from J, leaving 17 bases between them. Here the CDR3 reads CASSVAGASLQQYF. The CDR3 nucleotides are TGTGCCAGCAGCGTTGCGGGGGCCTCCCTTCAGCAGTACTTC.

In its sample, this clonotype was seen a few times. The chain links TRBV20-1 to TRBJ2-6; 7 bases align to TRBD2. The CDR3 covers 14 residues. The germline V gene has CDR1 DFQATT and CDR2 SNEGSKA (reference sequence). Germline trimming cut 4 bases from V and 3 bases from J; bases unmatched to any gene: 3. DNA for the CDR3: TGCAGTGCTATCTCGGGGGGTGGGGCCAACGTCCTGACTTTC. It codes for CSAISGGGANVLTF.

With regard to this clonotype: A much larger clone is a single base away; this may be a read error. The V call is TRBV6-6, the J call TRBJ1-2, with TRBD1 identical over 9 bases. The germline V gene has CDR1 MNHNY and CDR2 SVGAGI (reference sequence). The CDR3 loop spans 14 amino acids. This chain's CDR3 is CASSAGTGFYDYTF. CDR3 nucleotide sequence: TGTGCCAGCAGCGCCGGGACAGGGTTCTATGACTACACCTTC.

The chain couples TRBV2 to TRBJ1-2; no clear D. The ends were cut back, 10 bases at V and 2 bases at J, with 11 bases in the middle. The CDR3 contains 12 residues. Germline V gene lookup returns CDR1 SNHLY and CDR2 FYNNEI. The CDR3: CATAQGNYGYTF. CDR3 in DNA: TGTGCCACGGCCCAAGGGAACTATGGCTACACCTTC.

There are a few counts of this clonotype. The V gene is TRBV28, the J gene TRBJ1-1; 7 bases line up with TRBD1. This CDR3 has 14 residues. Germline V lookup: CDR1 MDHEN, CDR2 SYDVKM. The trim removed 2 bases at V and 3 bases at J, leaving 3 bases unmatched. The CDR3 DNA follows: TGTGCCAGCAGTTTAGGACAGGCCCACACTGAAGCTTTCTTT. It specifies CASSLGQAHTEAFF.

The V and J genes are TRBV18 and TRBJ1-1; D gene unclear. Trimming removed 6 bases at V and 8 bases at J, with 10 bases between. The CDR3 is made up of 11 amino acids. Germline-derived CDR1 and CDR2 are KGHSH and LQKENI. The CDR3 protein is CASSVGEEAFF. The CDR3 nucleotides read TGTGCCAGCTCCGTCGGGGAAGAAGCTTTCTTT.

The chain employs TRBV2 and TRBJ2-5; D remains ambiguous. This CDR3 has 16 amino acids. Germline-derived CDR1 and CDR2 are SNHLY and FYNNEI. The ends were cut back, 7 bases at V and 3 bases at J, with 21 bases in the middle. The CDR3 nucleotides are TGTGCCAGCAACCCGTTGGGCTCGCGGTCCGAAGAGACCCAGTACTTC. It is translated as CASNPLGSRSEETQYF.

This chain links TRBV18 with TRBJ2-7, with D tentatively TRBD1 (5 bases). The CDR3 is made up of 14 amino acids. Between the trimmed V and J ends, which lost 3 bases and 0 bases, there was a span of 9 bases. From germline, CDR1 is KGHSH and CDR2 LQKENI. CDR3 amino acids: CASSPLRDSYEQYF. In DNA form, the CDR3 reads TGTGCCAGCTCACCCCTCAGGGACTCCTACGAGCAGTACTTC.

V gene TRBV3-1 combines with J gene TRBJ1-2, with D uncertain. The length of the CDR3 is 13 residues. Trimming pared 3 bases from V and 8 bases from J, leaving 13 bases between. The V gene's germline CDR1 is LGHDT and CDR2 YNNKEL (reference sequence). The CDR3 loop reads CASSQDSLPGYTF. The DNA of the CDR3 is TGTGCCAGCAGCCAGGATAGCCTTCCCGGCTACACCTTC.

This rearrangement joins TRBV7-9 to TRBJ2-7, with a possible D match to TRBD1 (6 bases). Looked up from germline, CDR1 is SEHNR and CDR2 is FQNEAQ (reference sequence). This CDR3 contains 12 residues. The V end lost 8 bases, the J end lost 2 bases, and 10 bases lay between the germline ends. The CDR3 sequence: CASGQSTYEQYF. The CDR3 coding sequence is TGTGCCAGCGGACAGTCTACCTACGAGCAGTACTTC.

For this clonotype: One junction end disagrees with the germline gene, perhaps due to a read error. The chain employs TRBV29-1 and TRBJ2-1; TRBD2 agrees at 10 bases. There are 15 residues in the CDR3. Germline V lookup: CDR1 SQVTM, CDR2 ANQGSEA. The CDR3: CSVRDSGGSYTEQFF. CDR3 coding DNA: TGCAGCGTTCGAGATAGCGGGGGGTCCTACACTGAGCAGTTCTTC.